The entry below describes one T cell receptor (beta chain). Assay used: immunoSEQ multiplex PCR; TCRdb lists only in-frame clones, some missing. The sample includes more than 80,000 clones, roughly 88% of them seen just once. This CDR3 region has 15 residues. The V and J ends lost 0 bases and 5 bases respectively, with 13 bases between them. Germline V gene data show CDR1 as LNHDA and CDR2 as SQIVND (reference sequence). This sample stems from a study of blood T cell repertoires in COVID-19. The V and J genes are TRBV19 and TRBJ2-5; possible D gene TRBD2, 6 bases. The material sequenced was peripheral blood. The receptor comes from a man aged 50-59 years with active COVID-19. The CDR3 sequence is CASSIDRGGSETQYF. Written as DNA, the CDR3 is TGTGCCAGTAGTATAGACCGGGGAGGAAGTGAGACCCAGTACTTC.